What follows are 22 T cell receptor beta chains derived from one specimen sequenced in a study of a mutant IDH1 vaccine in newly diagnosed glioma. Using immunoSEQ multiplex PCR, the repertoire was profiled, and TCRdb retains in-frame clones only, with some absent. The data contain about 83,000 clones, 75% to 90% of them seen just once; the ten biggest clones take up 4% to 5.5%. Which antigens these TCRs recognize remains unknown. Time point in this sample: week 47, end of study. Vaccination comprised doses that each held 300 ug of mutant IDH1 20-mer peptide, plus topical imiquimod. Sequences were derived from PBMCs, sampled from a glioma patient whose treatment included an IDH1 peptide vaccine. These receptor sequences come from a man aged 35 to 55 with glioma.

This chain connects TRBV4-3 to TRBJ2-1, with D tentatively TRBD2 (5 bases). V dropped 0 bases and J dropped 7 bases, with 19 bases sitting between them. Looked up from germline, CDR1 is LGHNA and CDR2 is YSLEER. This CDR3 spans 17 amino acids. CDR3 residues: CASSQDRGARAVNEQFF. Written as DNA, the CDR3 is TGCGCCAGCAGCCAAGATCGTGGAGCGCGAGCGGTAAATGAGCAGTTCTTC.

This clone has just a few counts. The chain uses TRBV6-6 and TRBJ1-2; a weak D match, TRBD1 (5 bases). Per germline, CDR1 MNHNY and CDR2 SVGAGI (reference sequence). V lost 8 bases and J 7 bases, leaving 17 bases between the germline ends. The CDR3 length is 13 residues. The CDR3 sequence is CASGSLGGSGYTF. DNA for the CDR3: TGTGCCAGCGGGTCCCTGGGGGGGAGTGGCTACACCTTC.

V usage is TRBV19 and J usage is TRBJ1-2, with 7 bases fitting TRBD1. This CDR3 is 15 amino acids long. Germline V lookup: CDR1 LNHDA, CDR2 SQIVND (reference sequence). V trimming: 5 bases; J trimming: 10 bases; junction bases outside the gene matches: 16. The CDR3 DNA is TGTGCCAGTAGTCTTTATGGGACAGCGACGGAAATCTACACCTTC. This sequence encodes CASSLYGTATEIYTF. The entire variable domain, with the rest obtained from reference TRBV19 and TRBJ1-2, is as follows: DGGITQSPKYLFRKEGQNVTLSCEQNLNHDAMYWYRQDPGQGLRLIYYSQIVNDFQKGDIAEGYSVSREKKESFPLTVTSAQKNPTAFYLCASSLYGTATEIYTFGSGTRLTVV.

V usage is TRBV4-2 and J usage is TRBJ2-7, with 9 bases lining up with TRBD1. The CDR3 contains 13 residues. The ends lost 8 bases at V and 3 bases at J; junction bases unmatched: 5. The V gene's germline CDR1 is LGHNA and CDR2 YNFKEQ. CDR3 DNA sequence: TGTGCCAGCGGATCGGGACAGGGCTACGAGCAGTACTTC. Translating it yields CASGSGQGYEQYF.

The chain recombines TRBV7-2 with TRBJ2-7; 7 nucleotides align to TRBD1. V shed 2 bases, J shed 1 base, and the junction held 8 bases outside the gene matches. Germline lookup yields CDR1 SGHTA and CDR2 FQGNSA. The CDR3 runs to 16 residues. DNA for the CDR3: TGTGCCAGCAGCTTATTACAGGGGTCCGTATCCTACGAGCAGTACTTC. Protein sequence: CASSLLQGSVSYEQYF.

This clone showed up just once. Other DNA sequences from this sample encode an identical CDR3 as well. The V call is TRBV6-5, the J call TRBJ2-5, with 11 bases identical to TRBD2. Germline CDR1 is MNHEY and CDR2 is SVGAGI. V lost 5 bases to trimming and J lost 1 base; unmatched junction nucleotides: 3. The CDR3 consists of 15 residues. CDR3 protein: CASSPTSGTQETQYF. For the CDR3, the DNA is TGTGCCAGCAGTCCGACTAGCGGGACCCAAGAGACCCAGTACTTC.

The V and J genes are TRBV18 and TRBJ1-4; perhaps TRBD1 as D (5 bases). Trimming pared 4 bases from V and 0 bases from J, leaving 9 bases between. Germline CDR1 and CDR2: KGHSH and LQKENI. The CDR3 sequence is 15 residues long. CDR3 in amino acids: CASSRMTATNEKLFF. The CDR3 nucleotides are TGTGCCAGCTCACGTATGACAGCAACTAATGAAAAACTGTTTTTT.

The CDR3 DNA sequence: TGTGCCTGGAGCAGATCAGAGATCTCCTATAATTCACCCCTCCACTTT. Translated: CAWSRSEISYNSPLHF. The rearrangement joins TRBV30 to TRBJ1-6; D call uncertain. The CDR3 has 16 residues. The V and J ends lost 3 bases and 0 bases respectively, with 12 bases between them. Germline V lookup: CDR1 GTSNPN, CDR2 SVGIG (reference sequence).

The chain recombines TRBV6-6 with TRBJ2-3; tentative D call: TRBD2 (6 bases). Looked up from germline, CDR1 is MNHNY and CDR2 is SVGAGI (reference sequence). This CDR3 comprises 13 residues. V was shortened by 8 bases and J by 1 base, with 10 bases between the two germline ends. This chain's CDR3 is CASREWGTDTQYF. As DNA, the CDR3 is TGTGCCAGCCGGGAGTGGGGCACAGATACGCAGTATTTT.

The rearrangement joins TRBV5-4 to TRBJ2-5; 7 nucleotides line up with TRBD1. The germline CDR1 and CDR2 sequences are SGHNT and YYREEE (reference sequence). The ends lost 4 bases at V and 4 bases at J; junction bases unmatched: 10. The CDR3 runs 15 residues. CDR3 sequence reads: CASSQRQGATETQYF. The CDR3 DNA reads TGTGCCAGCAGCCAGAGACAGGGCGCCACAGAGACCCAGTACTTC.

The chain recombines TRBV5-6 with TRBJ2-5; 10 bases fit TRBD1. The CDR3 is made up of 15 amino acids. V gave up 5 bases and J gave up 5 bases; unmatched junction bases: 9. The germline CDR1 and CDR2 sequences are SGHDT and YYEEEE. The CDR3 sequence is CASRTGQGVRETQYF. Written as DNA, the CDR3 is TGTGCCAGCAGAACTGGACAGGGGGTAAGGGAGACCCAGTACTTC.

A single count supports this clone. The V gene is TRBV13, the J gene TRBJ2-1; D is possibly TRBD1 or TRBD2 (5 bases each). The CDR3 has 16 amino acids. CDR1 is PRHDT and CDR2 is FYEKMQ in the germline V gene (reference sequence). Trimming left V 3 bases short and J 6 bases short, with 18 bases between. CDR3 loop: CASSFPTDKRGNEQFF. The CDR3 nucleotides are TGTGCCAGCAGCTTCCCGACAGACAAACGGGGCAATGAGCAGTTCTTC.

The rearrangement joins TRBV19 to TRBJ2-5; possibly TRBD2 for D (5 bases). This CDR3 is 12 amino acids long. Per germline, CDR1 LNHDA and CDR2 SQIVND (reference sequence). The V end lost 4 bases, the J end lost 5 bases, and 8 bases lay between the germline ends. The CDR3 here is CASSTGEETQYF. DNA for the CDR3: TGTGCCAGTAGTACCGGGGAGGAGACCCAGTACTTC. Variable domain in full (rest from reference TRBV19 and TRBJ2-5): DGGITQSPKYLFRKEGQNVTLSCEQNLNHDAMYWYRQDPGQGLRLIYYSQIVNDFQKGDIAEGYSVSREKKESFPLTVTSAQKNPTAFYLCASSTGEETQYFGPGTRLLVL.

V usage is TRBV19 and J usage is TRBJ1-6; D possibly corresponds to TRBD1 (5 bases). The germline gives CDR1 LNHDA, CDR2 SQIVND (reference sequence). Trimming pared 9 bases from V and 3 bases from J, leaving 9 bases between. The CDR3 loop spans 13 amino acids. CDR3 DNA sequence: TGTGCCAGCCTCCAGGGCTATAATTCACCCCTCCACTTT. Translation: CASLQGYNSPLHF.

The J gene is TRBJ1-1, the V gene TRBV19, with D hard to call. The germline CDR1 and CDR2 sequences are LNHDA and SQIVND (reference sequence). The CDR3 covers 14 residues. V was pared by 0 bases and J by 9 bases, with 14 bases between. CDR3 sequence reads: CASSIEGSSGKAFF. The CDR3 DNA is TGTGCCAGTAGTATAGAGGGATCCTCGGGGAAAGCTTTCTTT.

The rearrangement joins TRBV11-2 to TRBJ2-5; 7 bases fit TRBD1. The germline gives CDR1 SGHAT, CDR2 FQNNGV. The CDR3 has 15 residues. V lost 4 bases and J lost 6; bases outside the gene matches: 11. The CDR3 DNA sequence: TGTGCCAGCAGCTGGCGTTGGGACAGTAGAAAGACCCAGTACTTC. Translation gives CASSWRWDSRKTQYF.

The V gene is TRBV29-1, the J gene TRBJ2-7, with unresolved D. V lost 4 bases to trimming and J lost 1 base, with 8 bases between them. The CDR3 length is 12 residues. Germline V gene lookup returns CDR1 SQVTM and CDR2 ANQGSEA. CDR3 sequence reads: CSVVGLSYEQYF. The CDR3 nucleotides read TGCAGCGTTGTCGGCCTATCCTACGAGCAGTACTTC.

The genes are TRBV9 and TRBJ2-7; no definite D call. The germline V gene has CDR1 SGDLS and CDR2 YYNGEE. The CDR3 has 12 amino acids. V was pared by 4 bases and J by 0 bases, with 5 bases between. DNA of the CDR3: TGTGCCAGCAGCCTCAACTCCTACGAGCAGTACTTC. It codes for CASSLNSYEQYF.

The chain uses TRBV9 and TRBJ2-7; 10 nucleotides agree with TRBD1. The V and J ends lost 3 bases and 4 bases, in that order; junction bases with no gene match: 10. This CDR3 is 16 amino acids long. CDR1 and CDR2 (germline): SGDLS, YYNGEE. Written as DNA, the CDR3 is TGTGCCAGCAGCGCGAGCCCCGGACAGGGGGTTTACGAGCAGTACTTC. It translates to CASSASPGQGVYEQYF.

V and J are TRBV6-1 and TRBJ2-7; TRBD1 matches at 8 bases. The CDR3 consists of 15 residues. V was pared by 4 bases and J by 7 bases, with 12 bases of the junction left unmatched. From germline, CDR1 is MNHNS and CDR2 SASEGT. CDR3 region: CASSGPMDRAGEQYF. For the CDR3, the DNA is TGTGCCAGCAGTGGCCCTATGGACAGGGCCGGTGAGCAGTACTTC.

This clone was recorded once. Here the CDR3 DNA reads TGTGCCAGCAGCTCCACAGGGGTTGGCTACACCTTC. This translates into CASSSTGVGYTF. The chain couples TRBV5-5 to TRBJ1-2; 7 bases line up with TRBD1. The CDR3 extends over 12 amino acids. V lost 3 bases, J lost 7 bases, and 3 bases stayed unmatched. Germline lookup yields CDR1 SGHKS and CDR2 YYEKEE (reference sequence).

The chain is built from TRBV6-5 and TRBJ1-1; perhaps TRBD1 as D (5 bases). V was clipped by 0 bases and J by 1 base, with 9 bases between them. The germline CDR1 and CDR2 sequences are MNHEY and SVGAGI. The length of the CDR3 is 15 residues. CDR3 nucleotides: TGTGCCAGCAGTTACTCGGGACGGGGGAACACTGAAGCTTTCTTT. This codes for CASSYSGRGNTEAFF.